A selection of T cell receptor beta chains follows, all from one sample in a study of shared clonotypes between healthy human individuals. Measured with immunoSEQ multiplex PCR; TCRdb has only the in-frame clones, and not every one. The data hold about 110,000 clones, with more than 65% observed a single time. Sequencing input: memory CD8+ T cells sorted from blood. Receptors originate from a woman younger than 45 in good health. The CDR3 runs from the conserved cysteine through the conserved F or W. The D gene is left open where the match is weak. The size field is filled for only some rows; it gives once, few, many or a size class.

j_gene: TRBJ1-1; d_gene: .; abundance: .; v_gene: TRBV29-1; CDR3aa: CSAEGEIMNTEAFF; CDR3nt: TGCAGCGCCGAGGGAGAGATCATGAACACTGAAGCTTTCTTT
j_gene: TRBJ1-5; d_gene: .; abundance: .; v_gene: TRBV19; CDR3aa: CASSINPFQQPQHF; CDR3nt: TGTGCCAGTAGTATAAACCCTTTCCAACAGCCCCAGCATTTT
j_gene: TRBJ1-2; d_gene: .; abundance: .; v_gene: TRBV5-6; CDR3aa: CASSLRQAPYGYTF; CDR3nt: TGTGCCAGCAGCTTGCGGCAGGCCCCCTATGGCTACACCTTC
j_gene: TRBJ1-2; d_gene: .; abundance: .; v_gene: TRBV10-3; CDR3aa: CAISESIRSYPGNYGYTF; CDR3nt: TGTGCCATCAGTGAGTCGATCCGATCGTACCCGGGTAACTATGGCTACACCTTC
j_gene: TRBJ2-3; d_gene: .; abundance: few; v_gene: TRBV2; CDR3aa: CASSWINPDTQYF; CDR3nt: TGTGCCAGCAGTTGGATAAATCCGGATACGCAGTATTTT
j_gene: TRBJ2-5; d_gene: .; abundance: .; v_gene: TRBV11-2; CDR3aa: CASSFYTAPQETQYF; CDR3nt: TGTGCCAGCAGCTTCTATACTGCTCCACAGGAGACCCAGTACTTC
j_gene: TRBJ2-7; d_gene: TRBD2; abundance: .; v_gene: TRBV9; CDR3aa: CASNAGGGLSYEQYF; CDR3nt: TGTGCCAGCAACGCAGGCGGGGGACTCTCCTACGAGCAGTACTTC
j_gene: TRBJ2-5; d_gene: TRBD2; abundance: .; v_gene: TRBV7-2; CDR3aa: CASSYLAGGEETQYF; CDR3nt: TGTGCCAGCAGCTACCTAGCGGGAGGGGAAGAGACCCAGTACTTC
j_gene: TRBJ2-7; d_gene: .; abundance: many; v_gene: TRBV5-1; CDR3aa: CASSLSLGLEEQYF; CDR3nt: TGCGCCAGCAGCTTGTCGCTAGGTCTGGAGGAGCAGTACTTC
j_gene: TRBJ2-1; d_gene: .; abundance: few; v_gene: TRBV6-6; CDR3aa: CASGKYYNEQFF; CDR3nt: TGTGCCAGCGGAAAGTACTACAATGAGCAGTTCTTC
j_gene: TRBJ1-4; d_gene: .; abundance: .; v_gene: TRBV4-1; CDR3aa: CASSQGRVGGQLFF; CDR3nt: TGCGCCAGCAGCCAAGGAAGGGTGGGGGGGCAACTGTTTTTT
j_gene: TRBJ2-1; d_gene: TRBD2; abundance: .; v_gene: TRBV4-2; CDR3aa: CASSQDLYGGSYNEQFF; CDR3nt: TGTGCCAGCAGCCAAGATCTGTACGGGGGGTCCTACAATGAGCAGTTCTTC
j_gene: TRBJ2-7; d_gene: .; abundance: many; v_gene: TRBV9; CDR3aa: CASSVASTIFYEQYF; CDR3nt: TGTGCCAGCAGCGTAGCGTCCACTATATTCTACGAGCAGTACTTC
j_gene: TRBJ2-7; d_gene: .; abundance: .; v_gene: TRBV6-4; CDR3aa: CASSDNSEGSYEQYF; CDR3nt: TGTGCCAGCAGTGATAATAGTGAGGGTTCCTACGAGCAGTACTTC
j_gene: TRBJ1-2; d_gene: .; abundance: few; v_gene: TRBV6-1; CDR3aa: CASSSLGGGADGYTF; CDR3nt: TGTGCCAGCAGTTCCCTAGGCGGGGGCGCCGATGGCTACACCTTC
j_gene: TRBJ2-1; d_gene: .; abundance: .; v_gene: TRBV28; CDR3aa: CASSPPGLRNEQFF; CDR3nt: TGTGCCAGCAGTCCGCCGGGCCTTAGAAATGAGCAGTTCTTC
j_gene: TRBJ2-1; d_gene: .; abundance: .; v_gene: TRBV9; CDR3aa: CASSVVSGGDEQFF; CDR3nt: TGTGCCAGCAGCGTAGTCTCCGGCGGCGATGAGCAGTTCTTC
j_gene: TRBJ2-6; d_gene: .; abundance: .; v_gene: TRBV7-9; CDR3aa: CASRTSGRLGSGANVLTF; CDR3nt: TGTGCCAGCAGAACCTCGGGCAGACTCGGCTCTGGGGCCAACGTCCTGACTTTC
j_gene: TRBJ2-3; d_gene: TRBD2; abundance: medium-sized; v_gene: TRBV25-1; CDR3aa: CAVEGLADTDTQYF; CDR3nt: TGTGCCGTAGAGGGACTAGCGGACACAGATACGCAGTATTTT
j_gene: TRBJ1-2; d_gene: .; abundance: .; v_gene: TRBV7-9; CDR3aa: CASSPLDGSPGSYTF; CDR3nt: TGTGCCAGCAGCCCGCTGGACGGCTCCCCCGGGAGCTACACCTTC
j_gene: TRBJ2-7; d_gene: .; abundance: once; v_gene: TRBV6-1; CDR3aa: CASSESAASYEQYF; CDR3nt: TGTGCCAGCAGTGAATCGGCTGCCTCCTACGAGCAGTACTTC
j_gene: TRBJ2-5; d_gene: .; abundance: .; v_gene: TRBV28; CDR3aa: CASSFPIGGSQETQYF; CDR3nt: TGTGCCAGCAGTTTCCCAATCGGCGGGTCACAAGAGACCCAGTACTTC
j_gene: TRBJ1-5; d_gene: .; abundance: .; v_gene: TRBV7-6; CDR3aa: CASSLVQGIGNQPQHF; CDR3nt: TGTGCCAGCAGCTTAGTCCAGGGAATAGGCAATCAGCCCCAGCATTTT
j_gene: TRBJ1-5; d_gene: .; abundance: .; v_gene: TRBV28; CDR3aa: CASSLNPDSPQPQHF; CDR3nt: TGTGCCAGCAGTTTGAACCCGGATTCCCCTCAGCCCCAGCATTTT
j_gene: TRBJ2-2; d_gene: .; abundance: .; v_gene: TRBV28; CDR3aa: CASSVTRALRVNTGELFF; CDR3nt: TGTGCCAGCAGTGTAACGCGCGCTCTGCGGGTAAACACCGGGGAGCTGTTTTTT
j_gene: TRBJ1-1; d_gene: .; abundance: .; v_gene: TRBV19; CDR3aa: CASALLGNTEAFF; CDR3nt: TGTGCCAGTGCTCTACTTGGGAACACTGAAGCTTTCTTT
j_gene: TRBJ2-1; d_gene: .; abundance: .; v_gene: TRBV6-5; CDR3aa: CASSYSKDNEQFF; CDR3nt: TGTGCCAGCAGTTACTCGAAGGACAATGAGCAGTTCTTC
j_gene: TRBJ2-1; d_gene: .; abundance: .; v_gene: TRBV9; CDR3aa: CASSVSWGVTNEQFF; CDR3nt: TGTGCCAGCAGCGTAAGTTGGGGGGTGACTAATGAGCAGTTCTTC
j_gene: TRBJ1-5; d_gene: .; abundance: once; v_gene: TRBV10-3; CDR3aa: CAISESVRFPTEPQHF; CDR3nt: TGTGCCATCAGTGAGTCGGTACGATTCCCCACGGAGCCCCAGCATTTT
j_gene: TRBJ2-2; d_gene: .; abundance: .; v_gene: TRBV2; CDR3aa: CASSRARGTGELFF; CDR3nt: TGTGCCAGCAGTAGGGCCCGTGGCACCGGGGAGCTGTTTTTT
j_gene: TRBJ1-5; d_gene: .; abundance: .; v_gene: TRBV28; CDR3aa: CASSPPGRNQPQHF; CDR3nt: TGTGCCAGCAGTCCTCCAGGGAGAAATCAGCCCCAGCATTTT
j_gene: TRBJ2-7; d_gene: .; abundance: .; v_gene: TRBV27; CDR3aa: CATSDSSSPYEQYF; CDR3nt: TGTGCCACCTCGGACAGCTCTAGCCCCTACGAGCAGTACTTC
j_gene: TRBJ2-5; d_gene: .; abundance: .; v_gene: TRBV7-6; CDR3aa: CASSHRRETQYF; CDR3nt: TGTGCCAGCAGTCACCGAAGGGAGACCCAGTACTTC
j_gene: TRBJ2-3; d_gene: .; abundance: .; v_gene: TRBV7-9; CDR3aa: CASSLDWSTNTQYF; CDR3nt: TGTGCCAGCAGCTTAGATTGGTCGACAAATACGCAGTATTTT
j_gene: TRBJ2-7; d_gene: TRBD1; abundance: .; v_gene: TRBV4-1; CDR3aa: CASSRRDRAHEQYF; CDR3nt: TGCGCCAGCAGCCGCCGGGACAGGGCCCACGAGCAGTACTTC
j_gene: TRBJ2-3; d_gene: TRBD2; abundance: .; v_gene: TRBV7-9; CDR3aa: CASSPARLAGGTDTQYF; CDR3nt: TGTGCCAGCAGCCCCGCCCGGCTAGCGGGAGGGACAGATACGCAGTATTTT
j_gene: TRBJ2-5; d_gene: .; abundance: .; v_gene: TRBV5-6; CDR3aa: CASSSDGPLRGETQYF; CDR3nt: TGTGCCAGCAGCTCGGACGGGCCCCTGAGAGGGGAGACCCAGTACTTC
j_gene: TRBJ1-1; d_gene: .; abundance: many; v_gene: TRBV27; CDR3aa: CASSVDWGTEAFF; CDR3nt: TGTGCCAGCAGTGTGGACTGGGGCACTGAAGCTTTCTTT
j_gene: TRBJ2-7; d_gene: .; abundance: .; v_gene: TRBV6-1; CDR3aa: CASSEADGTYDEQYF; CDR3nt: TGTGCCAGCAGTGAAGCTGACGGGACCTACGACGAGCAGTACTTC
j_gene: TRBJ2-7; d_gene: TRBD1; abundance: .; v_gene: TRBV6-7; CDR3aa: CASTTGTEFDEQYF; CDR3nt: TGTGCCAGCACCACCGGGACAGAGTTCGACGAGCAGTACTTC
j_gene: TRBJ2-5; d_gene: .; abundance: large; v_gene: TRBV13; CDR3aa: CASSRRGGGQETQYF; CDR3nt: TGTGCCAGCAGCCGCAGGGGAGGGGGCCAAGAGACCCAGTACTTC
j_gene: TRBJ2-7; d_gene: TRBD2; abundance: .; v_gene: TRBV28; CDR3aa: CASSLRFRAGGREQYF; CDR3nt: TGTGCCAGCAGTTTACGTTTCCGAGCGGGAGGTCGTGAGCAGTACTTC
j_gene: TRBJ2-3; d_gene: TRBD2; abundance: .; v_gene: TRBV7-2; CDR3aa: CASSLGTSGTGKYF; CDR3nt: TGTGCCAGCAGCTTAGGGACTAGCGGGACTGGGAAGTATTTT
j_gene: TRBJ1-1; d_gene: TRBD1; abundance: .; v_gene: TRBV19; CDR3aa: CASSPIAYQGGMAEAFF; CDR3nt: TGTGCCAGCTCTCCCATCGCTTATCAGGGGGGGATGGCTGAAGCTTTCTTT
j_gene: TRBJ2-5; d_gene: TRBD2; abundance: once; v_gene: TRBV12-5; CDR3aa: CASGPRTSGSGETQYF; CDR3nt: TGTGCTAGTGGCCCCCGGACTAGCGGGAGTGGGGAGACCCAGTACTTC
j_gene: TRBJ1-2; d_gene: .; abundance: .; v_gene: TRBV7-8; CDR3aa: CASSIRGLLNYGYTF; CDR3nt: TGTGCCAGCAGCATCAGGGGCCTCTTAAACTATGGCTACACCTTC
j_gene: TRBJ1-2; d_gene: .; abundance: .; v_gene: TRBV30; CDR3aa: CAWSVWGTYGYTF; CDR3nt: TGTGCCTGGAGTGTATGGGGGACATATGGCTACACCTTC
j_gene: TRBJ2-1; d_gene: .; abundance: .; v_gene: TRBV7-8; CDR3aa: CASSSHQGHDEQFF; CDR3nt: TGTGCCAGCAGCTCCCACCAAGGGCATGATGAGCAGTTCTTC
j_gene: TRBJ2-7; d_gene: TRBD1; abundance: .; v_gene: TRBV7-8; CDR3aa: CASSLARGQGPYEQYF; CDR3nt: TGTGCCAGCAGCTTAGCGCGGGGACAGGGGCCCTACGAGCAGTACTTC
j_gene: TRBJ2-1; d_gene: .; abundance: .; v_gene: TRBV7-9; CDR3aa: CASSSTKDNEQFF; CDR3nt: TGTGCCAGCAGCTCCACGAAGGACAATGAGCAGTTCTTC